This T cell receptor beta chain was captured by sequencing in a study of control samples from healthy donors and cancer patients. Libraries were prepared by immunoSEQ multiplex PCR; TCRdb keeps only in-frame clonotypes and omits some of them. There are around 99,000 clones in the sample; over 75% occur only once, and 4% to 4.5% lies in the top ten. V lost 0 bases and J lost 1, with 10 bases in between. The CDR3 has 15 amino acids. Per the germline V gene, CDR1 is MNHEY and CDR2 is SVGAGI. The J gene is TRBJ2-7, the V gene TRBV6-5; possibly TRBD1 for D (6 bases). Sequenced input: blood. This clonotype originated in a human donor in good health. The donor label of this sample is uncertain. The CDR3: CASSYSVQGSYEQYF. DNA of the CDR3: TGTGCCAGCAGTTACTCGGTACAGGGTTCCTACGAGCAGTACTTC.